The 25 T cell receptor beta chains presented below share a single source sample, sequenced in a study of blood T cells in healthy people across ages. A second about 6 to 11 cycle PCR used barcoded and J-beta primers. TCRdb passed the 5' RACE reads through MiXCR, listing each CDR3 protein once. Of hundreds of thousands of distinct CDR3 sequences in the sample, 50% to 65% were seen once. Sequences were obtained from blood. These receptors all come from a man at least 80 years old in good health.

This clonotype showed up many times. This chain connects TRBV21-1 to TRBJ2-7; no check of the table's D call, TRBD1, against the DNA was made. TRBV21-1 is a documented pseudogene. The CDR3 runs 12 residues. The CDR3 is CASSKSGAEQYF. The CDR3 nucleotides are TGTGCCAGCAGCAAATCAGGGGCCGAGCAGTACTTC.

DNA for the CDR3: TGTGCCACCAGTGAGACGACCGGGGGAGATCAGCATTTT. This translates into CATSETTGGDQHF. The V and J genes are TRBV24-1 and TRBJ1-5, with a tentative D call TRBD1 (5 bases). Deletions cut 4 bases from V and 13 bases from J, with 16 bases between. CDR1 is KGHDR, CDR2 SFDVKD, per germline. CDR3 length: 13 residues.

The chain carries TRBV7-3 and TRBJ1-6; D is unclear. The V and J ends lost 0 bases and 7 bases respectively, with 10 bases between them. CDR1 and CDR2 (germline): SGHTA, FQGTGA. The CDR3 consists of 15 residues. The DNA of the CDR3 is TGTGCCAGCAGCTTAACGGCGGCAGTAAATTCACCCCTCCACTTT. This codes for CASSLTAAVNSPLHF.

The V gene is TRBV20-1, the J gene TRBJ1-2, with a weak D call TRBD1 (6 bases). The CDR3 runs to 13 residues. Germline loops: CDR1 DFQATT, CDR2 SNEGSKA (reference sequence). Trimming took off 5 bases at V and 0 bases at J, with 10 bases between the two ends. The CDR3 here is CSAPQGPNYGYTF. CDR3 DNA: TGCAGTGCTCCACAGGGACCTAACTATGGCTACACCTTC.

This chain uses TRBV29-1 with TRBJ2-4; D unresolved. CDR1 is SQVTM and CDR2 is ANQGSEA in the germline V gene. V was shortened by 6 bases and J by 8 bases, with 14 bases between the two germline ends. This CDR3 region has 12 residues. CDR3 loop: CSVWAPEDIQYF. CDR3 in DNA: TGCAGCGTGTGGGCCCCAGAAGACATTCAGTACTTC. Together with reference TRBV29-1 and TRBJ2-4, the CDR3 gives the full variable domain: SAVISQKPSRDICQRGTSLTIQCQVDSQVTMMFWYRQQPGQSLTLIATANQGSEATYESGFVIDKFPISRPNLTFSTLTVSNMSPEDSSIYLCSVWAPEDIQYFGAGTRLSVL.

The CDR3 bases are TGCGCCAGCAGCTTGCCCTCGGGGGCTGAGCAGTTCTTC. Its protein is CASSLPSGAEQFF. V is TRBV5-1 and J is TRBJ2-1; D is tentatively TRBD1 or TRBD2 (6 bases each). The V end lost 1 base, the J end lost 9 bases, and 11 bases lay between the germline ends. The length of the CDR3 is 13 residues. Germline V gene lookup returns CDR1 SGHRS and CDR2 YFSETQ.

The V and J genes are TRBV4-1 and TRBJ1-4; the D gene is possibly TRBD1 (5 bases). The germline CDR1 and CDR2 sequences are MGHRA and YSYEKL. V was cut by 3 bases and J by 5 bases, with 16 bases left in between. The CDR3 length is 16 residues. The CDR3 region is CASSQGPGLENEKLFF. In DNA, the CDR3 is TGCGCCAGCAGCCAGGGGCCGGGACTCGAGAATGAAAAACTGTTTTTT.

The table lists this clonotype with a count of one. V gene TRBV4-2 combines with J gene TRBJ2-5, with D possibly matching TRBD2 (5 bases). The CDR3 consists of 18 residues. Germline CDR1 is LGHNA and CDR2 is YNFKEQ. Trimming left V 1 base short and J 5 bases short, with 23 bases between. CDR3 nucleotides: TGTGCCAGCAGCCAAGCTCAGGCGAGCGGAGGCACCGGGGAGACCCAGTACTTC. As protein: CASSQAQASGGTGETQYF.

The V call is TRBV20-1, the J call TRBJ2-1, with 9 bases matching TRBD2. CDR3 length: 16 amino acids. Germline assignment: CDR1 DFQATT and CDR2 SNEGSKA (reference sequence). V lost 4 bases, J lost 0 bases, and 7 bases stayed unmatched. CDR3 coding DNA: TGCAGTGCTATCGGACTAGCGTTTAGCTCCTACAATGAGCAGTTCTTC. Translated, it gives CSAIGLAFSSYNEQFF.

About this clonotype: Compared with germline, one end of the junction differs, possibly owing to a read error. CDR3 protein: CASSPSGLAAYNGQFF. The CDR3 nucleotides are TGTGCCAGCAGCCCGTCGGGACTAGCGGCTTACAATGGGCAGTTCTTC. The genes are TRBV2 and TRBJ2-1, with 11 bases lining up with TRBD2. From germline, CDR1 is SNHLY and CDR2 FYNNEI. This CDR3 spans 16 amino acids.

The rearrangement joins TRBV2 to TRBJ1-2, with D possibly matching TRBD1 (5 bases). Per germline, CDR1 SNHLY and CDR2 FYNNEI. V lost 4 bases and J lost 11, with 8 bases in between. The CDR3 runs 10 residues. The CDR3 DNA is TGTGCCAGCAGTGTGGGGGAATACACCTTC. This sequence encodes CASSVGEYTF.

The chain couples TRBV24-1 to TRBJ2-1; D uncertain. The CDR3 loop spans 16 amino acids. V shed 3 bases and J shed 3 bases, with 14 bases lying between them. Germline V CDR1 and CDR2: KGHDR, SFDVKD. The CDR3 bases are TGTGCCACCAGTGATGCAAGGATGGCCTACTACAATGAGCAGTTCTTC. It is translated as CATSDARMAYYNEQFF.

The chain recombines TRBV27 with TRBJ1-6; 9 positions match TRBD1. The germline CDR1 and CDR2 sequences are MNHEY and SMNVEV (reference sequence). The length of the CDR3 is 15 residues. V gave up 5 bases and J gave up 8 bases; unmatched junction bases: 7. CDR3 bases: TGTGCCAGCAGTCTCCGGGACAGGGTTCATTCACCCCTCCACTTT. Protein product: CASSLRDRVHSPLHF.

The rearrangement joins TRBV5-1 to TRBJ2-1, with D perhaps TRBD2 (6 bases). TRBJ2-7 explains the end of the DNA better; the J call may be wrong. Germline V gene lookup returns CDR1 SGHRS and CDR2 YFSETQ. This CDR3 comprises 12 residues. As DNA, the CDR3 is TGCGCCAGCAGCTGGCGGGGTGGTGAGCAGTACTTC. The encoded protein is CASSWRGGEQYF.

The chain couples TRBV15 to TRBJ2-3; TRBD2 agrees at 10 bases. The germline CDR1 and CDR2 sequences are LNHNV and YYDKDF (reference sequence). The CDR3 length is 18 residues. V was clipped by 0 bases and J by 2 bases; unmatched bases: 8. CDR3 nucleotides: TGTGCCACCAGCAGAGATACGGTCCTAGCGGGAGTCACAGATACGCAGTATTTT. It codes for CATSRDTVLAGVTDTQYF.

This clonotype was found a few times. This chain connects TRBV12-3 or TRBV12-4 to TRBJ1-2; 9 positions agree with TRBD1. This CDR3 contains 13 residues. V lost 5 bases, J lost 4 bases, and 2 bases stayed unmatched. The CDR3 DNA reads as TGTGCCAGCAGTCGGGACAGGGCCTATGGCTACACCTTC. Amino acids: CASSRDRAYGYTF.

J is TRBJ2-3 and V is TRBV29-1, with 8 bases aligning to TRBD2. V was clipped by 5 bases and J by 0 bases; unmatched bases: 4. The length of the CDR3 is 14 residues. Germline V gene lookup returns CDR1 SQVTM and CDR2 ANQGSEA. DNA for the CDR3: TGCAGCGTTACCAGCGGGAGTAGCACAGATACGCAGTATTTT. The encoded protein is CSVTSGSSTDTQYF.

V and J are TRBV7-9 and TRBJ1-2; a possible D gene is TRBD1 (6 bases). Germline CDR1 reads SEHNR; CDR2 reads FQNEAQ (reference sequence). Trimming stripped 5 bases from V and 8 bases from J, with 12 bases between. CDR3 length equals 12 residues. The CDR3 coding sequence is TGTGCCAGCAGCCCAGTGGGGGCAGGCTACACCTTC. As protein: CASSPVGAGYTF.

This CDR3 is CASSLAGTSGRDYNEQYF. Here the CDR3 DNA reads TGTGCCAGCAGCTTAGCCGGGACTAGCGGGAGAGATTACAATGAGCAGTACTTC. The chain is built from TRBV11-2 and TRBJ2-5; 14 nucleotides match TRBD2. The V segment lost 1 base and the J segment 11 bases; nucleotides outside the gene matches: 15. This CDR3 has 18 residues. The germline gives CDR1 SGHAT, CDR2 FQNNGV.

Only one count was recorded for this clonotype. The V call is TRBV20-1, the J call TRBJ2-2; D not resolved. Germline lookup yields CDR1 DFQATT and CDR2 SNEGSKA (reference sequence). V was clipped by 6 bases and J by 7 bases, with 12 bases between them. This CDR3 region has 12 residues. The CDR3 sequence: CSAILRIGELFF. The DNA for the CDR3 is TGCAGTGCCATATTAAGAATCGGGGAGCTGTTTTTT.

The chain links TRBV7-2 to TRBJ2-3; TRBD1 might be the D (5 bases). The CDR3 runs to 16 residues. V shed 0 bases and J shed 2 bases, with 12 bases lying between them. Germline loops: CDR1 SGHTA, CDR2 FQGNSA. The CDR3 spells CASSLAGLRVTDTQYF. DNA of the CDR3: TGTGCCAGCAGCTTAGCGGGGCTTCGAGTCACAGATACGCAGTATTTT.

CDR3 bases: TGTGCCAGCAGCCCACAGGGACGGGGGGTTCGCGAGACCCAGTTCTTC. Protein: CASSPQGRGVRETQFF. The gene calls are TRBV11-2 and TRBJ2-5; perhaps TRBD2 as D (7 bases). The DNA end is a closer match to TRBJ2-1, so the J assignment may be wrong. The CDR3 length is 16 residues. Germline CDR1 is SGHAT and CDR2 is FQNNGV.

This clonotype was found a few times. The chain links TRBV7-2 to TRBJ2-5, with 10 positions matching TRBD2. V shed 5 bases, J shed 4 bases, and the junction held 7 bases outside the gene matches. Germline V CDR1 and CDR2: SGHTA, FQGNSA. This CDR3 has 15 amino acids. The CDR3 nucleotides read TGTGCCAGCAGCCTGGTAGCGGGAGGAGGAGAGACCCAGTACTTC. Its protein product is CASSLVAGGGETQYF.

V is TRBV13 and J is TRBJ2-5, with a possible D match to TRBD2 (5 bases). This CDR3 has 15 amino acids. V dropped 5 bases and J dropped 2 bases, with 15 bases sitting between them. Germline V gives CDR1 PRHDT, CDR2 FYEKMQ (reference sequence). The CDR3 nucleotides are TGTGCCAGCAGCCCCTTCGGAGGTTTACAAGAGACCCAGTACTTC. Translation gives CASSPFGGLQETQYF. Based on the CDR3 plus reference TRBV13 and TRBJ2-5, the full variable domain is AAGVIQSPRHLIKEKRETATLKCYPIPRHDTVYWYQQGPGQDPQFLISFYEKMQSDKGSIPDRFSAQQFSDYHSELNMSSLELGDSALYFCASSPFGGLQETQYFGPGTRLLVL.

The rearrangement joins TRBV10-2 to TRBJ2-1; D ambiguous. Germline V gene lookup returns CDR1 WSHSY and CDR2 SAAADI. V was pared by 2 bases and J by 7 bases, with 9 bases between. This CDR3 spans 13 amino acids. CDR3 residues: CASSEPKKNEQFF. The CDR3 nucleotides are TGCGCCAGCAGTGAGCCCAAGAAGAATGAGCAGTTCTTC.